This T cell receptor (beta chain) originates from a study of shared clonotypes between healthy human individuals. V was cut by 6 bases and J by 6 bases, with 15 bases left in between. The CDR3 spans 14 residues. Germline CDR1 and CDR2: SGHKS and YYEKEE (reference sequence). The data were produced by immunoSEQ multiplex PCR, yet TCRdb's version contains in-frame clones alone and is incomplete. The repertoire holds approximately 2.5 million clones, with over 85% as singletons. Specimen: naive CD4+ T cells sorted from blood. Regarding subset: CD45RA+ positively selected. This clonotype originated in a man in his late teens or twenties in good health. V gene TRBV5-5 combines with J gene TRBJ2-2; D possibly corresponds to TRBD1 (5 bases). The CDR3 loop reads CASNQAGHAGELFF. The CDR3 region has the DNA TGTGCCAGCAACCAGGCAGGGCACGCCGGGGAGCTGTTTTTT. Variable domain in full (rest from reference TRBV5-5 and TRBJ2-2): DAGVTQSPTHLIKTRGQQVTLRCSPISGHKSVSWYQQVLGQGPQFIFQYYEKEERGRGNFPDRFSARQFPNYSSELNVNALLLGDSALYLCASNQAGHAGELFFGEGSRLTVL.